Below are 28 T cell receptor beta chains sequenced from a single sample in a study of blood T cell repertoires in COVID-19. Only in-frame clones appear in the TCRdb table, and some are missing; sequencing was by immunoSEQ multiplex PCR. Of more than 65,000 clones in the sample, roughly nine tenths were seen once. Sequenced: peripheral blood. Receptor source: a woman of 80 years or more with active or convalescent COVID-19.

The chain recombines TRBV19 with TRBJ2-1, with TRBD2 matching 9 bases. The ends lost 6 bases at V and 7 bases at J; junction bases unmatched: 7. Germline CDR1 and CDR2: LNHDA and SQIVND (reference sequence). CDR3 length: 14 amino acids. The CDR3 loop is CASRVAGVMNEQFF. CDR3 bases: TGTGCCAGTAGGGTAGCGGGGGTGATGAATGAGCAGTTCTTC.

The table lists this clone with a count of one. J is TRBJ2-7 and V is TRBV7-6, with 7 bases identical to TRBD2. CDR1 is SGHVS and CDR2 is FNYEAQ in the germline V gene. Trimming at V came to 5 bases and at J to 0 bases, leaving 4 bases not matched to a gene. This CDR3 contains 14 residues. In DNA form, the CDR3 reads TGTGCCAGCAGCAACCGGGACTACTCCTACGAGCAGTACTTC. Protein sequence: CASSNRDYSYEQYF.

This rearrangement joins TRBV4-3 to TRBJ2-3, with 12 bases lining up with TRBD2. The V segment lost 2 bases and the J segment 2 bases; nucleotides outside the gene matches: 14. CDR3 size: 20 residues. Germline CDR1 LGHNA, CDR2 YSLEER. The CDR3 here is CASSQTRRLAGEGPTDTQYF. The CDR3 DNA sequence: TGCGCCAGCAGCCAAACAAGGAGACTAGCGGGAGAAGGGCCCACAGATACGCAGTATTTT.

There are a few counts of this clone. The V call is TRBV10-3, the J call TRBJ1-6, with 8 bases fitting TRBD1. Per germline, CDR1 ENHRY and CDR2 SYGVKD. Losses at the gene ends were 6 bases for V and 5 bases for J; bases not matched to a gene: 3. This CDR3 spans 14 amino acids. The CDR3 spells CAIRGQDNNSPLHF. As DNA, the CDR3 is TGTGCCATCAGGGGACAGGACAATAATTCACCCCTCCACTTT.

There are a few counts of this clone. The chain carries TRBV6-1 and TRBJ1-5; maybe TRBD1 (6 bases). The CDR3 contains 16 residues. Germline lookup yields CDR1 MNHNS and CDR2 SASEGT. Trimming cost V 3 bases and J 4 bases, with 16 bases left between them. CDR3 sequence: CASSDLGQLGNQPQHF. CDR3 nucleotides: TGTGCCAGCAGTGACCTCGGACAGTTGGGGAATCAGCCCCAGCATTTT.

This rearrangement joins TRBV13 to TRBJ2-5, with a possible D match to TRBD1 (5 bases). Trimming removed 4 bases from V and 3 bases from J, with 9 bases in between. From germline, CDR1 is PRHDT and CDR2 FYEKMQ (reference sequence). The CDR3 is made up of 13 amino acids. CDR3 sequence reads: CASSSPREETQYF. For the CDR3, the DNA is TGTGCCAGCAGCTCGCCCAGGGAAGAGACCCAGTACTTC.

This clone was counted once. The genes are TRBV5-5 and TRBJ1-6, with 8 bases fitting TRBD1. Germline V gene data show CDR1 as SGHKS and CDR2 as YYEKEE (reference sequence). Trimming took 0 bases from V and 7 from J; bases not matched to a gene: 0. CDR3 length: 14 amino acids. The CDR3 is CASSLGTGNSPLHF. The CDR3 DNA sequence: TGTGCCAGCAGCTTGGGGACAGGGAATTCACCCCTCCACTTT.

The chain carries TRBV7-2 and TRBJ1-5; D uncertain. With 0 bases removed from V and 0 bases from J, the gap between germline ends came to 3 bases. From germline, CDR1 is SGHTA and CDR2 FQGNSA. CDR3 length equals 14 residues. The CDR3 DNA reads as TGTGCCAGCAGCTTAGCCCATAGCAATCAGCCCCAGCATTTT. Amino acid sequence: CASSLAHSNQPQHF.

The chain couples TRBV18 to TRBJ2-5; 7 bases align to TRBD1. CDR1 and CDR2 from the germline V gene are KGHSH and LQKENI. The CDR3 totals 14 residues. J lost 1 base, V lost 2 bases, and 1 base had no gene match. The DNA for the CDR3 is TGTGCCAGCTCACCAGACAGGGCCCAAGAGACCCAGTACTTC. This encodes CASSPDRAQETQYF.

CDR3 sequence reads: CASSPDRNQETQYF. The DNA of the CDR3 is TGTGCCAGCTCACCTGACAGGAACCAAGAGACCCAGTACTTC. V usage is TRBV18 and J usage is TRBJ2-5; weak D call: TRBD1 (6 bases). Trimming removed 3 bases from V and 0 bases from J, with 8 bases in between. CDR1 KGHSH and CDR2 LQKENI come from the germline V gene. The CDR3 totals 14 residues.

V and J are TRBV5-1 and TRBJ1-6; D perhaps matches TRBD1 (5 bases). V gave up 2 bases and J gave up 3 bases, with 6 bases separating them. The length of the CDR3 is 14 residues. CDR1 and CDR2 (germline): SGHRS, YFSETQ. CDR3 DNA sequence: TGCGCCAGCAGCTTAGGGGTCTATAATTCACCCCTCCACTTT. Its translation is CASSLGVYNSPLHF. Filled out from reference TRBV5-1 and TRBJ1-6, the complete variable domain reads KAGVTQTPRYLIKTRGQQVTLSCSPISGHRSVSWYQQTPGQGLQFLFEYFSETQRNKGNFPGRFSGRQFSNSRSEMNVSTLELGDSALYLCASSLGVYNSPLHFGNGTRLTVT.

This clone occurred a few times. CDR3 amino acids: CASSEGGPNTEAFF. The CDR3 nucleotides are TGTGCCAGCAGTGAAGGGGGCCCGAACACTGAAGCTTTCTTT. The J gene is TRBJ1-1, the V gene TRBV28; 7 positions match TRBD1. This CDR3 contains 14 residues. The germline gives CDR1 MDHEN, CDR2 SYDVKM. J gave up 1 base and V 5 bases, and 4 bases lay outside the gene matches.

The chain recombines TRBV9 with TRBJ2-1; weak D call: TRBD2 (5 bases). V lost 5 bases to trimming and J lost 5 bases, with 14 bases between them. The CDR3 length is 14 residues. Germline CDR1 reads SGDLS; CDR2 reads YYNGEE. CDR3 protein: CASSNRAGNNEQFF. CDR3 nucleotides: TGTGCCAGCAGTAACCGGGCCGGGAACAATGAGCAGTTCTTC. Using reference TRBV9 and TRBJ2-1 for the parts outside the CDR3, the full variable domain is DSGVTQTPKHLITATGQRVTLRCSPRSGDLSVYWYQQSLDQGLQFLIQYYNGEERAKGNILERFSAQQFPDLHSELNLSSLELGDSALYFCASSNRAGNNEQFFGPGTRLTVL.

CDR3 loop: CATSRDRARVYAGANVLTF. The CDR3 bases are TGTGCCACCAGCAGAGATCGAGCCAGGGTTTACGCTGGGGCCAACGTCCTGACTTTC. This chain uses TRBV15 with TRBJ2-6; tentatively, D is TRBD1 (5 bases). Germline V gene data show CDR1 as LNHNV and CDR2 as YYDKDF (reference sequence). The CDR3 has 19 amino acids. V was shortened by 0 bases and J by 2 bases, with 17 bases between the two germline ends.

The chain joins TRBV10-3 to TRBJ2-3, with a weak D call TRBD1 (5 bases). V gave up 4 bases and J gave up 1 base, with 9 bases separating them. Looked up from germline, CDR1 is ENHRY and CDR2 is SYGVKD. The CDR3 runs to 14 residues. CDR3: CAISALGGTDTQYF. Written as DNA, the CDR3 is TGTGCCATCAGTGCCCTAGGGGGCACAGATACGCAGTATTTT.

This sequence joins TRBV5-6 and TRBJ2-5, with D hard to call. The CDR3 loop spans 13 amino acids. Germline CDR1 and CDR2: SGHDT and YYEEEE. Between the trimmed V and J ends, which lost 2 bases and 4 bases, there was a span of 9 bases. This CDR3 reads CASSFGRLETQYF. CDR3 coding DNA: TGTGCCAGCAGCTTTGGCAGACTAGAGACCCAGTACTTC.

V gene TRBV7-2 combines with J gene TRBJ2-5; TRBD1 aligns across 8 bases. The V and J ends lost 4 bases and 0 bases, in that order; junction bases with no gene match: 10. The CDR3 covers 17 residues. Germline V gene sequence: CDR1 SGHTA, CDR2 FQGNSA. In nucleotides, the CDR3 is TGTGCCAGCAGCTCTCGACCGGGACAGGCCTACCAAGAGACCCAGTACTTC. Amino acid sequence: CASSSRPGQAYQETQYF.

This sequence joins TRBV28 and TRBJ1-2, with 7 bases that match TRBD1. Germline values: CDR1 MDHEN, CDR2 SYDVKM. The J segment lost 3 bases and the V segment lost 1 base, leaving 5 bases of the junction unmatched. The CDR3 covers 15 residues. The CDR3 here is CASSLSDRPYYGYTF. DNA for the CDR3: TGTGCCAGCAGTTTATCGGACAGGCCTTACTATGGCTACACCTTC.

The CDR3 coding sequence is TGTGCCAGTAGTTGGGTGGGCACCAACTATGGCTACACCTTC. Amino acid sequence: CASSWVGTNYGYTF. The chain links TRBV19 to TRBJ1-2; D unclear. Trimming left V 5 bases short and J 2 bases short, with 12 bases between. There are 14 residues in the CDR3. The V gene's germline CDR1 is LNHDA and CDR2 SQIVND (reference sequence).

The CDR3 is CASTIVRDNWVEQYF. For the CDR3, the DNA is TGTGCCAGCACCATAGTCCGGGACAACTGGGTTGAGCAGTACTTC. This chain uses TRBV11-2 with TRBJ2-7, with D perhaps TRBD1 (6 bases). The germline gives CDR1 SGHAT, CDR2 FQNNGV. The length of the CDR3 is 15 residues. V lost 7 bases and J 7 bases, leaving 23 bases between the germline ends.

The J gene is TRBJ2-1, the V gene TRBV29-1, with 10 bases aligning to TRBD1. In germline, CDR1 is SQVTM, CDR2 ANQGSEA. The J segment lost 5 bases and the V segment lost 5 bases, leaving 3 bases of the junction unmatched. This CDR3 is 13 amino acids long. The CDR3 DNA sequence: TGCAGCGTTAGGGACAGGGGCCACAATGAGCAGTTCTTC. Translation gives CSVRDRGHNEQFF.

Here the CDR3 reads CASSSPGLTGAPSNVLTF. CDR3 in DNA: TGTGCCAGCAGTTCCCCAGGCTTAACAGGGGCCCCCTCTAACGTCCTGACTTTC. The genes are TRBV28 and TRBJ2-6, with 7 bases aligning to TRBD1. V trimming: 4 bases; J trimming: 10 bases; junction bases outside the gene matches: 19. Germline V gene lookup returns CDR1 MDHEN and CDR2 SYDVKM. CDR3 length equals 18 residues.

The rearrangement joins TRBV14 to TRBJ2-1, with TRBD1 matching 8 bases. Per the germline V gene, CDR1 is SGHDN and CDR2 is FVKESK. The CDR3 has 15 amino acids. V shed 2 bases, J shed 8 bases, and the junction held 8 bases outside the gene matches. The CDR3 DNA reads as TGTGCCAGCAGCCAACCCTGGACAGGGCACGATGAGCAGTTCTTC. Translating it yields CASSQPWTGHDEQFF.

The chain uses TRBV6-5 and TRBJ1-4; D perhaps matches TRBD1 (6 bases). The germline gives CDR1 MNHEY, CDR2 SVGAGI. The CDR3 consists of 15 residues. The V end lost 2 bases, the J end lost 3 bases, and 10 bases lay between the germline ends. The CDR3 DNA sequence: TGTGCCAGCAGTTACGGGCAGGGGTCTAATGAAAAACTGTTTTTT. Amino acids: CASSYGQGSNEKLFF.

This chain joins TRBV7-2 and TRBJ1-2, with 10 positions matching TRBD1. Germline-derived CDR1 and CDR2 are SGHTA and FQGNSA. V dropped 5 bases and J dropped 4; count of bases not matched to a gene: 13. This CDR3 contains 17 residues. The CDR3 sequence is CASSPMTGTGVGYGYTF. The CDR3 DNA is TGTGCCAGCAGCCCCATGACCGGGACAGGGGTGGGCTATGGCTACACCTTC. Filled out from reference TRBV7-2 and TRBJ1-2, the complete variable domain reads GAGVSQSPSNKVTEKGKDVELRCDPISGHTALYWYRQSLGQGLEFLIYFQGNSAPDKSGLPSDRFSAERTGGSVSTLTIQRTQQEDSAVYLCASSPMTGTGVGYGYTFGSGTRLTVV.

V gene TRBV6-2 or TRBV6-3 combines with J gene TRBJ2-3; TRBD2 aligns across 8 bases. Per the germline V gene, CDR1 is MNHEY and CDR2 is SVGEGT. Germline trimming cut 5 bases from V and 4 bases from J; bases unmatched to any gene: 2. The CDR3 sequence is 13 residues long. The chain's CDR3 is CASSLLAADTQYF. CDR3 DNA: TGTGCCAGCAGTCTACTAGCGGCAGATACGCAGTATTTT.

The CDR3 DNA sequence: TGTGCCTCAAGCTGGGGCCAGGAGACCCAGTACTTC. Its translation is CASSWGQETQYF. The genes are TRBV2 and TRBJ2-5, with a possible D match to TRBD1 (5 bases). The CDR3 length is 12 residues. The ends were cut back, 11 bases at V and 5 bases at J, with 15 bases in the middle. Per the germline V gene, CDR1 is SNHLY and CDR2 is FYNNEI.

V and J are TRBV28 and TRBJ2-3; D is perhaps TRBD2 (5 bases). This CDR3 comprises 13 residues. CDR1 and CDR2 (germline): MDHEN, SYDVKM. Trimming took off 6 bases at V and 4 bases at J, with 11 bases between the two ends. CDR3 protein: CASSQRVPDTQYF. CDR3 nucleotide sequence: TGTGCCAGCAGCCAGAGGGTCCCAGATACGCAGTATTTT.